This is a list of T cell receptor beta chains from one sample in a study of T cell responses to AZD1222 COVID-19 vaccine. The protocol was immunoSEQ multiplex PCR, while the TCRdb copy is restricted to in-frame clones and leaves out a portion. Altogether more than 95,000 clones are present, around 87% being singletons, with the ten largest covering over 9.5%. The sample consisted of peripheral blood, taken on day 0 of AZD1222 vaccination. The receptors stem from an adult in good health. CDR3s include the opening cysteine and the closing phenylalanine or tryptophan. A D gene is named only where the DNA matches it firmly. Clone size is given for some rows only: seen once, a few or many times, or a class if the clone is expanded.

abundance,d_gene,j_gene,v_gene,CDR3nt,CDR3aa
.,TRBD1,TRBJ2-7,TRBV6-2/TRBV6-3,TGTGCCAGCAGTTACCAGGACAGGGTCACCTACGAGCAGTACTTC,CASSYQDRVTYEQYF
.,TRBD1,TRBJ1-5,TRBV10-3,TGTGCCATCAGTGTAGGAAGAGACCAGACAGGGAATCTGAAGCCCCAGCATTTT,CAISVGRDQTGNLKPQHF
.,.,TRBJ2-1,TRBV5-6,TGTGCCAGCAGCTTTTCTCGATGGGATGAGCAGTTCTTC,CASSFSRWDEQFF
.,.,TRBJ2-1,TRBV19,TGTGCCAGTAAGTGGGGGAGCTCCTACAATGAGCAGTTCTTC,CASKWGSSYNEQFF
once,TRBD2,TRBJ2-1,TRBV27,TGTGCCAGCAGTACTGGACTAGCGGGAGGCTACAATGAGCAGTTCTTC,CASSTGLAGGYNEQFF
.,.,TRBJ2-7,TRBV19,TGTGCCAGTAGTCCAGACGGCTCCTACGAGCAGTACTTC,CASSPDGSYEQYF
.,.,TRBJ1-2,TRBV14,TGTGCCAGCAGCCAAGGCGGGGGAGGCTACACCTTC,CASSQGGGGYTF
few,.,TRBJ2-2,TRBV27,TGTGCCAGCAGTTTAAGAGCCGGGGAGCTGTTTTTT,CASSLRAGELFF
.,TRBD2,TRBJ2-7,TRBV5-1,TGCGCCAGCAGCTTGGGACTAGCGGGAGGGGTTTACGAGCAGTACTTC,CASSLGLAGGVYEQYF
.,.,TRBJ1-5,TRBV6-1,TGTGCCAGCAGTGAGGGGGGGAAGGATCAGCCCCAGCATTTT,CASSEGGKDQPQHF
.,TRBD2,TRBJ2-7,TRBV28,TGTGCCAGCAGTTTTAATCCCCCCATGACTAGCGGCTACGAGCAGTACTTC,CASSFNPPMTSGYEQYF
.,TRBD2,TRBJ2-7,TRBV6-2/TRBV6-3,TGTGCCAGCAGTTACTCGGCTAGCGGGAGTGAGGACGAGCAGTACTTC,CASSYSASGSEDEQYF
few,.,TRBJ2-7,TRBV5-4,TGTGCCAGCAGCACGGGCTCAGGAGGCGAGCAGTACTTC,CASSTGSGGEQYF
.,.,TRBJ1-2,TRBV3-1/TRBV3-2,TGTGCCAGCAGCCAAGCTTGGGGGCCCTATGGCTACACCTTC,CASSQAWGPYGYTF
once,.,TRBJ1-1,TRBV27,TGTGCCAGCAGTTTGCGGACGGTGAACACTGAAGCTTTCTTT,CASSLRTVNTEAFF
.,.,TRBJ1-3,TRBV19,TGTGCCAGTAGTATAGGGGCAGGACTTGGAAACACCATATATTTT,CASSIGAGLGNTIYF
once,.,TRBJ1-5,TRBV6-5,TGTGCCAGCACCCCGGAGGGTTGGCAGCCCCAGCATTTT,CASTPEGWQPQHF
.,.,TRBJ2-1,TRBV5-6,TGTGCCAGCAGCTTACGTTCTGGGGGTCTCTACAATGAGCAGTTCTTC,CASSLRSGGLYNEQFF
few,TRBD1,TRBJ2-7,TRBV2,TGTGCCAGCAACCCGACAGGGGTTAAGGACGAGCAGTACTTC,CASNPTGVKDEQYF
.,TRBD1,TRBJ2-1,TRBV19,TGTGCCAGTAGTGCAACAGGGGATTCCTACAATGAGCAGTTCTTC,CASSATGDSYNEQFF
.,.,TRBJ1-1,TRBV20-1,TGCAGTGCTAGTTGGAATATGGGGCCCCCTGAAGCTTTCTTT,CSASWNMGPPEAFF
.,.,TRBJ2-7,TRBV19,TGTGCCACCAGGACTGAGACCTACGAGCAGTACTTC,CATRTETYEQYF
.,.,TRBJ2-5,TRBV5-1,TGCGCCAGCAGCTTGGAATACCGGGCAGAGACCCAGTACTTC,CASSLEYRAETQYF
.,.,TRBJ1-2,TRBV5-1,TGCGCCAGCAGCTTGGTCGGCAGTCCGGCGGACGGCTACACCTTC,CASSLVGSPADGYTF
.,TRBD1,TRBJ1-1,TRBV5-1,TGCGCCAGCAGCTTGCAGGCAGGGGGAGGACTCGAAGCTTTCTTT,CASSLQAGGGLEAFF
.,.,TRBJ2-5,TRBV4-2,TGTGCCAGCAGCCAAGTTGCGGAGACCCAGTACTTC,CASSQVAETQYF
.,.,TRBJ1-1,TRBV27,TGTGCCAGCAGTTCCCAGAGCGGCGGAACTGAAGCTTTCTTT,CASSSQSGGTEAFF
few,TRBD1,TRBJ2-4,TRBV12-3/TRBV12-4,TGTGCCAGCAATCCCGGGACAGGAAACATTCAGTACTTC,CASNPGTGNIQYF
.,.,TRBJ2-1,TRBV28,TGTGCCAGCAGTCCGGAGGGGGCTGGAAATGAGCAGTTCTTC,CASSPEGAGNEQFF
.,TRBD1,TRBJ1-1,TRBV5-1,TGCGCCAGCACCTCATCCGGGACAGGGAAAGCTTTCTTT,CASTSSGTGKAFF
.,.,TRBJ2-3,TRBV11-2,TGTGCCAGCAGCTCCGAGACTAAGGATACGCAGTATTTT,CASSSETKDTQYF
once,.,TRBJ2-1,TRBV19,TGTGCCAGTAACCCAGGGCGCCTCTCCTACAATGAGCAGTTCTTC,CASNPGRLSYNEQFF
.,.,TRBJ1-2,TRBV28,TGTGCCAGCAGTTTAGGAGGGGCCGGGGTTGGCTACACCTTC,CASSLGGAGVGYTF
once,.,TRBJ1-1,TRBV10-3,TGTGCCATCAGTGTAGGGCGTGAAGCTTTCTTT,CAISVGREAFF
.,.,TRBJ1-1,TRBV14,TGTGCCAGCAGCCGGTTCGGGGGGTGGGGAGTAGGCACTGAAGCTTTCTTT,CASSRFGGWGVGTEAFF
.,.,TRBJ1-5,TRBV5-1,TGCGCCAGCAGGTTGGACAGTGCCCAGCCCCAGCATTTT,CASRLDSAQPQHF
.,.,TRBJ2-1,TRBV4-1,TGCGCCAGCAGCCACGAGGGTAGCTCCTACAATGAGCAGTTCTTC,CASSHEGSSYNEQFF
.,TRBD2,TRBJ2-7,TRBV24-1,TGTGCCACCTCGACTAGCGGCACTTACGAGCAGTACTTC,CATSTSGTYEQYF
.,TRBD2,TRBJ2-7,TRBV10-3,TGTGCCATCAGCCGGGGGGGCGAGCAGTACTTC,CAISRGGEQYF
.,.,TRBJ2-7,TRBV11-2,TGTGCCAGCAGCTTAGCCGGAGGGACATCTCACGAGCAGTACTTC,CASSLAGGTSHEQYF
.,TRBD2,TRBJ2-5,TRBV28,TGTGCCAGCACCTCGACCCCGGGAGGCCAGATTGGGACCCAGTACTTC,CASTSTPGGQIGTQYF
.,TRBD2,TRBJ2-3,TRBV29-1,TGCAGCGGCGGGACTAGCGAATATACGCAGTATTTT,CSGGTSEYTQYF
once,.,TRBJ2-7,TRBV6-2/TRBV6-3,TGTGCCAGCAGTTATGGTCGGGAGCGGTCGGGCTCCTACGAGCAGTACTTC,CASSYGRERSGSYEQYF
.,.,TRBJ1-4,TRBV30,TGTGCCGGCCTAGGTGGGGGAAAACTGTTTTTT,CAGLGGGKLFF
.,.,TRBJ1-1,TRBV18,TGTGCCAGCTCACCGATTGGGGGCGCGAAGGACACTGAAGCTTTCTTT,CASSPIGGAKDTEAFF
.,.,TRBJ2-5,TRBV6-2/TRBV6-3,TGTGCCAGCAGTTTGGGGGGCCAGGGAGAGACCCAGTACTTC,CASSLGGQGETQYF
few,.,TRBJ1-5,TRBV2,TGTGCCAGCAGTGAACTAGAGACAGCCTTGCGTCAGCCCCAGCATTTT,CASSELETALRQPQHF
once,.,TRBJ1-2,TRBV6-6,TGTGCCAGCAGTTTCCCGGGCCCCGCGAGGGATGGCTACACCTTC,CASSFPGPARDGYTF
.,.,TRBJ2-3,TRBV7-9,TGTGCCAGCAGCTCGACAGCTAGCACAGATACGCAGTATTTT,CASSSTASTDTQYF
.,TRBD1,TRBJ1-2,TRBV29-1,TGCAGCGTTGAAGTTCGGGGACAGGACGTCTATGGCTACACCTTC,CSVEVRGQDVYGYTF
.,.,TRBJ1-6,TRBV18,TGTGCCAGCTCACAAGAATTTCGTGTAGAGTTCCACTTT,CASSQEFRVEFHF
.,.,TRBJ1-4,TRBV28,TGTGCCAGCAGTTTAGGTCCTGGCCCACCGAATGAAAAACTGTTTTTT,CASSLGPGPPNEKLFF
.,.,TRBJ1-4,TRBV2,TGTGCCAGCAGTGAACAGGGGACTAATGAAAAACTGTTTTTT,CASSEQGTNEKLFF
.,.,TRBJ1-4,TRBV7-9,TGTGCCAGCAGCTTAGCGAAATCAACTAATGAAAAACTGTTTTTT,CASSLAKSTNEKLFF